The 12 T cell receptor beta chains below all came from one sample that was sequenced in a study of glioma-infiltrating T cells after dendritic cell vaccination. Sequencing was performed with immunoSEQ multiplex PCR; in TCRdb, only in-frame clones are kept and a portion is missing. The sample includes 50,000 to 80,000 clones, around four fifths of them seen just once. Sequencing used blood, obtained before dendritic cell vaccination. All receptors derive from a human donor with glioblastoma.

V and J are TRBV5-1 and TRBJ2-6, with unresolved D. Between the trimmed V and J ends, which lost 5 bases and 1 base, there was a span of 7 bases. Germline CDR1 SGHRS, CDR2 YFSETQ. The CDR3 length is 14 residues. The CDR3 DNA is TGCGCCAGCAGATTGCCTTCTGGGGCCAACGTCCTGACTTTC. Translation gives CASRLPSGANVLTF.

The genes are TRBV10-3 and TRBJ1-2, with a weak D call TRBD1 (5 bases). Trimming removed 2 bases from V and 8 bases from J, with 9 bases in between. The germline V gene has CDR1 ENHRY and CDR2 SYGVKD. The CDR3 is made up of 12 amino acids. The DNA of the CDR3 is TGTGCCATCAGTGAGGGGGCGGGGGGCTACACCTTC. Translating it yields CAISEGAGGYTF.

The chain combines TRBV6-5 with TRBJ2-5; weak D call: TRBD2 (5 bases). The DNA end is a closer match to TRBJ2-7, so the J assignment may be wrong. CDR1 is MNHEY, CDR2 SVGAGI, per germline. This CDR3 spans 15 amino acids. The CDR3 DNA sequence: TGTGCCAGCAGTTTCTTTGTTGGGAGAGTCTCCGAGCAGTACTTC. Its protein product is CASSFFVGRVSEQYF.

This clone occurred a few times. The rearrangement uses TRBV19 and TRBJ1-4, with 8 bases aligning to TRBD1. The CDR3 length is 14 residues. CDR1 LNHDA and CDR2 SQIVND come from the germline V gene (reference sequence). V dropped 8 bases and J dropped 6; count of bases not matched to a gene: 8. The CDR3 is CASQTGARYEKLFF. CDR3 DNA: TGTGCCAGTCAGACAGGGGCGAGATATGAAAAACTGTTTTTT.

The chain combines TRBV5-4 with TRBJ1-1, with D tentatively TRBD1 (6 bases). Looked up from germline, CDR1 is SGHNT and CDR2 is YYREEE (reference sequence). Trimming removed 4 bases at V and 5 bases at J, with 18 bases between. The CDR3 runs to 15 residues. The CDR3, as DNA: TGTGCCAGCAGCCAAGAGGAGGGGGGGAGTACTGAAGCTTTCTTT. The encoded protein is CASSQEEGGSTEAFF.

V and J are TRBV28 and TRBJ1-5; tentatively, D is TRBD1 (6 bases). Germline-derived CDR1 and CDR2 are MDHEN and SYDVKM. The CDR3 is made up of 16 amino acids. Deletions cut 6 bases from V and 4 bases from J, with 19 bases between. DNA of the CDR3: TGTGCCAGCAGCCCAGTTGGGCAGGGGCCTAATCAGCCCCAGCATTTT. It is translated as CASSPVGQGPNQPQHF. The complete variable domain, with remaining parts taken from reference TRBV28 and TRBJ1-5, reads DVKVTQSSRYLVKRTGEKVFLECVQDMDHENMFWYRQDPGLGLRLIYFSYDVKMKEKGDIPEGYSVSREKKERFSLILESASTNQTSMYLCASSPVGQGPNQPQHFGDGTRLSIL.

The chain couples TRBV11-2 to TRBJ1-2, with D hard to call. The germline V gene encodes CDR1 SGHAT and CDR2 FQNNGV. V lost 1 base and J 1 base, leaving 13 bases between the germline ends. This CDR3 is 16 amino acids long. The CDR3: CASSLGPGRDNYGYTF. The CDR3 DNA sequence: TGTGCCAGCAGCTTAGGCCCTGGTCGGGATAACTATGGCTACACCTTC.

The rearrangement joins TRBV2 to TRBJ2-6; tentatively, D is TRBD1 (5 bases). CDR1 is SNHLY and CDR2 is FYNNEI in the germline V gene. The length of the CDR3 is 14 residues. V was shortened by 3 bases and J by 2 bases, with 5 bases between the two germline ends. The CDR3 reads CASSDRAGANVLTF. Here the CDR3 DNA reads TGTGCCAGCAGTGACAGGGCTGGGGCCAACGTCCTGACTTTC.

The chain combines TRBV7-9 with TRBJ1-6, with D unresolved. The germline V and J ends were trimmed by 6 bases and 7 bases, with 10 bases remaining between them. The germline V gene has CDR1 SEHNR and CDR2 FQNEAQ (reference sequence). The CDR3 spans 13 residues. For the CDR3, the DNA is TGTGCCAGCAGGGATCCGGGAAATTCACCCCTCCACTTT. Translating it yields CASRDPGNSPLHF.

This clone has a handful of counts. The gene calls are TRBV7-2 and TRBJ2-5, with 9 bases matching TRBD2. The CDR3 has 16 residues. The germline CDR1 and CDR2 sequences are SGHTA and FQGNSA. With 2 bases clipped from V and 4 bases from J, the junction kept 8 bases outside the gene matches. The CDR3 loop reads CASSLLQAGGGETQYF. In nucleotides, the CDR3 is TGTGCCAGCAGCTTACTTCAAGCGGGGGGAGGAGAGACCCAGTACTTC.

V and J are TRBV21-1 and TRBJ1-5; the table gives TRBD1 as D, unverified against the DNA. TRBV21-1 counts as a pseudogene. The CDR3 extends over 11 amino acids. The CDR3 DNA reads as TGTGCCAGCAGGTCATATCAGCCCCAGCATTTT. Translation gives CASRSYQPQHF.

The chain has TRBV29-1 and TRBJ1-1; D is ambiguous. This CDR3 contains 10 residues. Germline lookup yields CDR1 SQVTM and CDR2 ANQGSEA. V lost 5 bases and J lost 2, with 3 bases in between. CDR3 nucleotides: TGCAGCGTTTTAAACACTGAAGCTTTCTTT. Amino acid sequence: CSVLNTEAFF.